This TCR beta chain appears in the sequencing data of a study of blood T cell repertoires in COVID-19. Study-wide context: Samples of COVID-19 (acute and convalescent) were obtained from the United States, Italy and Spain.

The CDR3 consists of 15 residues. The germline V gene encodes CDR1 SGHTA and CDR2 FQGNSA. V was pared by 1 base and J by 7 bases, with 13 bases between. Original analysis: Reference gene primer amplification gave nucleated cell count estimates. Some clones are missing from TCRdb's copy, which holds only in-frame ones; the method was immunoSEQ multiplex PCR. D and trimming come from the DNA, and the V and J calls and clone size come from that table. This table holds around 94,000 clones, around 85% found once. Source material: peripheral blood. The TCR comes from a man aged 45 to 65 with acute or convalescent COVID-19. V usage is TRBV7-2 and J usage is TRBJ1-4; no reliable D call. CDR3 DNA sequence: TGTGCCAGCAGCTTAGGTGGATGGGCTGGTGAAAAACTGTTTTTT. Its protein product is CASSLGGWAGEKLFF.